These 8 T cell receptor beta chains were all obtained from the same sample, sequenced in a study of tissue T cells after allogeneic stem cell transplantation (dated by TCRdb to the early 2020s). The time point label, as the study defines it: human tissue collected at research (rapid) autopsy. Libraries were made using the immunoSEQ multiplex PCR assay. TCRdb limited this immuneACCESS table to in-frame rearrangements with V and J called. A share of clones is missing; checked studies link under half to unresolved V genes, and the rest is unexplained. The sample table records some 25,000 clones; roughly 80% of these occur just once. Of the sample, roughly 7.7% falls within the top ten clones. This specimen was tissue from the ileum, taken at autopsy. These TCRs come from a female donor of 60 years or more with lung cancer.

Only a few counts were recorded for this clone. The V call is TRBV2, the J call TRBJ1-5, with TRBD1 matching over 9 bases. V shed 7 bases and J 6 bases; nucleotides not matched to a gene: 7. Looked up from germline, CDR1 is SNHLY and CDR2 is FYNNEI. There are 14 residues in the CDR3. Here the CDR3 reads CASNPQGAGQPQHF. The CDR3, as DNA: TGTGCCAGCAACCCACAGGGGGCTGGTCAGCCCCAGCATTTT. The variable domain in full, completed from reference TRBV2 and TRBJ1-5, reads EPEVTQTPSHQVTQMGQEVILRCVPISNHLYFYWYRQILGQKVEFLVSFYNNEISEKSEIFDDQFSVERPDGSNFTLKIRSTKLEDSAMYFCASNPQGAGQPQHFGDGTRLSIL.

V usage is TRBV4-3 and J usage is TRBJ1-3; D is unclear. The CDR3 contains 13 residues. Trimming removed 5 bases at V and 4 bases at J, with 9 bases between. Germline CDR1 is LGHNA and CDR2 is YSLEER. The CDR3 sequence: CASSSGPGNTIYF. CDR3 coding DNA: TGCGCCAGCAGCTCAGGACCCGGAAACACCATATATTTT.

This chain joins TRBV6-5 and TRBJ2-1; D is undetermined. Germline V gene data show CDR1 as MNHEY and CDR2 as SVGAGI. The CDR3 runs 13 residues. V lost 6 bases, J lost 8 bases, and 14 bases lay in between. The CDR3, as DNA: TGTGCCAGCAGGCCGCCTGCGAGACATGAGCAGTTCTTC. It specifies CASRPPARHEQFF.

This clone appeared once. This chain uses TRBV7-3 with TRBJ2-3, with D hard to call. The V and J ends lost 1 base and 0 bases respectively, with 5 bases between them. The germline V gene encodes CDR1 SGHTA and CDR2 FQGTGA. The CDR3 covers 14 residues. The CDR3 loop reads CASSLRSSTDTQYF. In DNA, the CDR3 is TGTGCCAGCAGCTTAAGGTCGAGCACAGATACGCAGTATTTT.

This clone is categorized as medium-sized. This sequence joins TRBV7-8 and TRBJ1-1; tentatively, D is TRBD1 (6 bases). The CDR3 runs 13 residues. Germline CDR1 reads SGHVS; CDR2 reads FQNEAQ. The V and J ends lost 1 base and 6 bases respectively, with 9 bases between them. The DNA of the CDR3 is TGTGCCAGCAGCTTAGGGGGGGCTGCTGAAGCTTTCTTT. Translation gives CASSLGGAAEAFF.

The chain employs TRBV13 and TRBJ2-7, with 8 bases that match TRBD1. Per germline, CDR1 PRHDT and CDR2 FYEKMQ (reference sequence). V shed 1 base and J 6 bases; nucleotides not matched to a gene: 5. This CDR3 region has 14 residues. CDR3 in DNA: TGTGCCAGCAGCTTAGAGGACAGGGAATCCGAGCAGTACTTC. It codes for CASSLEDRESEQYF.

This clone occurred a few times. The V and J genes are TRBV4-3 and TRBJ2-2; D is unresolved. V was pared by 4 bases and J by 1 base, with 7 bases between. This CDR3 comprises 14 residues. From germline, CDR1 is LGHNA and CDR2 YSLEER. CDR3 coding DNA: TGCGCCAGCAGCCCATCTCAGAACACCGGGGAGCTGTTTTTT. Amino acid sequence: CASSPSQNTGELFF.

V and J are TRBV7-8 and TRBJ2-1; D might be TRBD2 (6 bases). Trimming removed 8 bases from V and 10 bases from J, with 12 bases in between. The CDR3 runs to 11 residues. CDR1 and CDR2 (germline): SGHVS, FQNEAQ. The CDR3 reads CASGGAYEQFF. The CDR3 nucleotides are TGTGCCAGCGGCGGGGCCTACGAGCAGTTCTTC.